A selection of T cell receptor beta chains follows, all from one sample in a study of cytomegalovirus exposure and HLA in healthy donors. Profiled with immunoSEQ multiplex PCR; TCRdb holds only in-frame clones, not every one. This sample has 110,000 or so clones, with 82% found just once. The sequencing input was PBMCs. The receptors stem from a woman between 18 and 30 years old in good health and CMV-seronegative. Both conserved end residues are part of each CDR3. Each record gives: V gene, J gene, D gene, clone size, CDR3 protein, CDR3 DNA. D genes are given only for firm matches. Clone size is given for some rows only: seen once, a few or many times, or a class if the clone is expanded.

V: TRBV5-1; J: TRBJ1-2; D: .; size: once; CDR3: CASSSDSYGYTF; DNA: TGCGCCAGCAGCTCCGACAGTTATGGCTACACCTTC
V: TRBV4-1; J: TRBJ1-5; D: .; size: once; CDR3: CASSQLLSRGGNQPQHF; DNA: TGCGCCAGCAGCCAACTCCTAAGCAGGGGAGGCAATCAGCCCCAGCATTTT
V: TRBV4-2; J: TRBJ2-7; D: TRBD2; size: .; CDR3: CASSQSGTSDPSYEQYF; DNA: TGTGCCAGCAGCCAGTCCGGGACTAGCGATCCCTCCTACGAGCAGTACTTC
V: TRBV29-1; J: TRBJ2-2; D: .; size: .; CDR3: CSVETGSGELFF; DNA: TGCAGCGTTGAAACGGGGAGCGGGGAGCTGTTTTTT
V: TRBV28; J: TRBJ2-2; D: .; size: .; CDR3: CASIASGLHTGELFF; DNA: TGTGCCAGCATCGCCAGCGGCCTTCACACCGGGGAGCTGTTTTTT
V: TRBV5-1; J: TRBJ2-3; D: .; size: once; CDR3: CASSWSHSTDTQYF; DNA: TGCGCCAGCAGCTGGAGTCATTCCACAGATACGCAGTATTTT
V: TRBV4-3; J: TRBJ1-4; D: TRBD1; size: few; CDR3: CASSRQGSNEKLFF; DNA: TGCGCCAGCAGCCGACAGGGTTCTAATGAAAAACTGTTTTTT
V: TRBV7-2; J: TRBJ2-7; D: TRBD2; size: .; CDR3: CASSPTGLAGGSSYEQYF; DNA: TGTGCCAGCAGCCCTACGGGACTAGCGGGCGGTAGCTCCTACGAGCAGTACTTC
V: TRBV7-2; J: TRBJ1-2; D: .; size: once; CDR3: CASSLVDDSIYGYTF; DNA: TGTGCCAGCAGCTTAGTAGACGACAGCATCTATGGCTACACCTTC
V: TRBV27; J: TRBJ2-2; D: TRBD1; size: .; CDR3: CASSSRYRGIYVGELFF; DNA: TGTGCCAGCAGTTCACGCTACAGGGGGATCTATGTCGGGGAGCTGTTTTTT
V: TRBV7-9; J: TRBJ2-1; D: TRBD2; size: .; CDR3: CASSFSSGASYNEQFF; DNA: TGTGCCAGCAGCTTTTCTAGCGGGGCCTCCTACAATGAGCAGTTCTTC
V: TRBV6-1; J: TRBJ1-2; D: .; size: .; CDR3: CASSEVSSRYGYTF; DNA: TGTGCCAGCAGTGAAGTGTCTAGCCGATACGGCTACACCTTC
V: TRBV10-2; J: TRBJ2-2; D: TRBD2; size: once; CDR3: CASGSPRGGRGTGELFF; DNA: TGCGCCAGCGGGTCCCCTCGGGGGGGCCGGGGCACCGGGGAGCTGTTTTTT
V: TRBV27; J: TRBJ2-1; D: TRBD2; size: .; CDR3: CASSPSGRANEQFF; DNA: TGTGCCAGCAGTCCAAGCGGGAGGGCCAATGAGCAGTTCTTC
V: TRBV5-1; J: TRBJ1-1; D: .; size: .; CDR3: CASSLIRGGAEAFF; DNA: TGCGCCAGCAGCCTTATTCGTGGGGGGGCTGAAGCTTTCTTT
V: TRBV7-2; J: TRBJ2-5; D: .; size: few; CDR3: CASSFGPGETQYF; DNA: TGTGCCAGCAGCTTCGGTCCGGGAGAGACCCAGTACTTC
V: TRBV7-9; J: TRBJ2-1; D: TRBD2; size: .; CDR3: CASSQLAGVGYEQFF; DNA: TGTGCCAGCAGCCAACTAGCGGGAGTTGGCTATGAGCAGTTCTTC
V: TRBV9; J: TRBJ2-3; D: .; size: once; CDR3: CASSSTGASLNTQYF; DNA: TGTGCCAGCAGCTCCACTGGGGCCTCACTAAATACGCAGTATTTT
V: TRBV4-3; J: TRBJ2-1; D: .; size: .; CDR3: CASSQELGEGTNEQFF; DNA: TGCGCCAGCAGCCAAGAATTAGGGGAAGGAACCAATGAGCAGTTCTTC
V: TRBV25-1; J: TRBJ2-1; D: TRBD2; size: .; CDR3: CASSEGGRAKSYNEQFF; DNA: TGTGCCAGCAGTGAAGGCGGGAGGGCCAAGTCCTACAATGAGCAGTTCTTC
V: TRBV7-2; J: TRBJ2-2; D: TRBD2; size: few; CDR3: CASSLKRERTGELFF; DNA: TGTGCCAGCAGCCTCAAGCGGGAGAGGACCGGGGAGCTGTTTTTT
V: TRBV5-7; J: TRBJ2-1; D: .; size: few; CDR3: CASSFGEQFF; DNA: TGTGCCAGCAGTTTTGGCGAGCAGTTCTTC